This entry lists 21 T cell receptor beta chains sequenced from one sample in a study of cytomegalovirus exposure and HLA in healthy donors (dated by TCRdb to about 2017). Library creation used the immunoSEQ multiplex PCR assay. For the multiplex PCR, a mixture combining 60 forward primers for TCR Vbeta segments and 13 reverse primers for TCR Jbeta segments was used. TCRdb mirrors the immuneACCESS table, restricted to in-frame sequences. Some clones are absent from its copies; in checked studies, under half trace to an unresolved V gene, and the reason for the others is unknown. Across this sample there are under 150,000 clones, with about 79% seen only once. Together, the top ten hold roughly 1.8% of the sample. Sequencing input: PBMCs. The receptors originated from a female donor in good health and CMV-seropositive.

The chain couples TRBV4-1 to TRBJ2-5, with no clear D. The CDR3 consists of 13 residues. Trimming cost V 0 bases and J 7 bases, with 9 bases left between them. Looked up from germline, CDR1 is MGHRA and CDR2 is YSYEKL. The CDR3 region is CASSQDSLGTQYF. The DNA of the CDR3 is TGCGCCAGCAGCCAAGATAGTCTTGGGACCCAGTACTTC.

V usage is TRBV28 and J usage is TRBJ2-5; D is perhaps TRBD2 (6 bases). CDR1 and CDR2 from the germline V gene are MDHEN and SYDVKM. The CDR3 has 15 amino acids. The ends were cut back, 6 bases at V and 4 bases at J, with 18 bases in the middle. In DNA form, the CDR3 reads TGTGCCAGCAGGCGTACCCTAGCGTCGGGAGAGACCCAGTACTTC. This gives the protein CASRRTLASGETQYF.

The V and J genes are TRBV30 and TRBJ2-5; D might be TRBD1 (6 bases). The J call may be faulty, since TRBJ2-7 better matches the DNA end. Germline V gives CDR1 GTSNPN, CDR2 SVGIG (reference sequence). The CDR3 consists of 14 residues. In DNA form, the CDR3 reads TGTGCCTGGAGTTACGGGACACCTGGCTACGAGCAGTACTTC. Amino acids: CAWSYGTPGYEQYF.

The V gene is TRBV5-1, the J gene TRBJ2-1; no clear D. V was clipped by 4 bases and J by 5 bases, with 7 bases between them. The CDR3 totals 12 residues. Germline V gives CDR1 SGHRS, CDR2 YFSETQ. The CDR3 DNA is TGCGCCAGCAGCGAGGAAAACAATGAGCAGTTCTTC. Translating it yields CASSEENNEQFF.

This clone came up a few times. The J gene is TRBJ2-1, the V gene TRBV7-9; a weak D match, TRBD2 (6 bases). The CDR3 totals 15 residues. CDR1 is SEHNR, CDR2 FQNEAQ, per germline (reference sequence). Trimming took off 4 bases at V and 7 bases at J, with 17 bases between the two ends. In nucleotides, the CDR3 is TGTGCCAGCAGCTCTTATAGCGGCGGGTCAAATGAGCAGTTCTTC. It specifies CASSSYSGGSNEQFF.

The rearrangement uses TRBV18 and TRBJ2-5; 8 bases line up with TRBD1. The length of the CDR3 is 15 residues. Germline-derived CDR1 and CDR2 are KGHSH and LQKENI. J lost 1 base, V lost 3 bases, and 4 bases had no gene match. The CDR3 bases are TGTGCCAGCTCACCTTCCGGACAGGGCCAAGAGACCCAGTACTTC. This encodes CASSPSGQGQETQYF.

This clone was observed a few times. The chain has TRBV5-1 and TRBJ2-3; a weak D match, TRBD2 (6 bases). The CDR3 has 14 residues. CDR1 and CDR2 from the germline V gene are SGHRS and YFSETQ. The ends were cut back, 2 bases at V and 4 bases at J, with 11 bases in the middle. CDR3 residues: CASSFYGGSDTQYF. The CDR3 DNA reads as TGCGCCAGCAGCTTCTACGGGGGATCAGATACGCAGTATTTT. Based on the CDR3 plus reference TRBV5-1 and TRBJ2-3, the full variable domain is KAGVTQTPRYLIKTRGQQVTLSCSPISGHRSVSWYQQTPGQGLQFLFEYFSETQRNKGNFPGRFSGRQFSNSRSEMNVSTLELGDSALYLCASSFYGGSDTQYFGPGTRLTVL.

This clone was detected only a few times. This chain connects TRBV21-1 to TRBJ1-1. TRBV21-1 is flagged as a pseudogene. This CDR3 contains 13 residues. CDR3 residues: CASSGRGGTEAFF. CDR3 DNA sequence: TGTGCCAGCAGCGGGCGTGGAGGGACTGAAGCTTTCTTT.

The V and J genes are TRBV5-1 and TRBJ2-2; TRBD1 aligns across 8 bases. There are 17 residues in the CDR3. V shed 3 bases, J shed 4 bases, and the junction held 11 bases outside the gene matches. The germline V gene encodes CDR1 SGHRS and CDR2 YFSETQ. CDR3 DNA: TGCGCCAGCAGCTCGATAACCCCCGGGACAGGCACCGGGGAGCTGTTTTTT. Encoded protein: CASSSITPGTGTGELFF.

The J gene is TRBJ2-5, the V gene TRBV27; TRBD1 matches 7 bases. CDR1 is MNHEY and CDR2 is SMNVEV in the germline V gene (reference sequence). V trimming: 3 bases; J trimming: 5 bases; junction bases outside the gene matches: 6. There are 14 residues in the CDR3. CDR3 loop: CASSLNRGEETQYF. CDR3 sequence (DNA): TGTGCCAGCAGTTTGAACAGGGGCGAGGAGACCCAGTACTTC.

The chain joins TRBV15 to TRBJ2-5; 12 positions agree with TRBD2. The V and J ends lost 0 bases and 3 bases, in that order; junction bases with no gene match: 11. The CDR3 sequence is 19 residues long. In germline, CDR1 is LNHNV, CDR2 YYDKDF (reference sequence). The CDR3 here is CATSRDGPTRTSGEETQYF. The CDR3 DNA follows: TGTGCCACCAGCAGAGATGGCCCTACCCGGACTAGCGGGGAAGAGACCCAGTACTTC.

This clone showed up just once. The V and J genes are TRBV5-1 and TRBJ2-1; TRBD2 aligns across 12 bases. This CDR3 is built from 17 residues. The germline gives CDR1 SGHRS, CDR2 YFSETQ. V trimming: 4 bases; J trimming: 4 bases; junction bases outside the gene matches: 9. The CDR3: CASSHWGTSGPYNEQFF. The CDR3 coding sequence is TGCGCCAGCAGCCATTGGGGGACTAGCGGGCCTTACAATGAGCAGTTCTTC. The full variable domain, its missing parts supplied by reference TRBV5-1 and TRBJ2-1, is KAGVTQTPRYLIKTRGQQVTLSCSPISGHRSVSWYQQTPGQGLQFLFEYFSETQRNKGNFPGRFSGRQFSNSRSEMNVSTLELGDSALYLCASSHWGTSGPYNEQFFGPGTRLTVL.

The rearrangement links TRBV7-3 to TRBJ1-5; D is perhaps TRBD1 (5 bases). Germline values: CDR1 SGHTA, CDR2 FQGTGA. V gave up 5 bases and J gave up 6 bases, with 17 bases separating them. The CDR3 extends over 15 amino acids. The CDR3 is CASSPTRDKVQPQHF. CDR3 nucleotides: TGTGCCAGCAGCCCGACCAGGGATAAGGTTCAGCCCCAGCATTTT.

This chain uses TRBV18 with TRBJ1-3; D is uncertain. Trimming removed 3 bases from V and 8 bases from J, with 8 bases in between. Germline V CDR1 and CDR2: KGHSH, LQKENI. The CDR3 has 12 residues. The CDR3 is CASSPGGDTIYF. The CDR3 region has the DNA TGTGCCAGCTCACCGGGCGGGGACACCATATATTTT.

This chain connects TRBV28 to TRBJ2-1, with TRBD1 as a possible D gene (6 bases). Trimming took off 4 bases at V and 2 bases at J, with 15 bases between the two ends. Per germline, CDR1 MDHEN and CDR2 SYDVKM. The CDR3 consists of 16 residues. CDR3 bases: TGTGCCAGCAGTTCCCGAGGCAGGGGTGCCTACAATGAGCAGTTCTTC. Its translation: CASSSRGRGAYNEQFF.

This chain connects TRBV19 to TRBJ2-6; 7 nucleotides align to TRBD1. Germline trimming cut 4 bases from V and 0 bases from J; bases unmatched to any gene: 9. CDR3 length equals 18 residues. Germline V gene lookup returns CDR1 LNHDA and CDR2 SQIVND (reference sequence). CDR3 in DNA: TGTGCCAGTAGTACAAGGACAGGAACTCGCTCTGGGGCCAACGTCCTGACTTTC. Its translation is CASSTRTGTRSGANVLTF.

The chain is built from TRBV5-1 and TRBJ2-2; no clear D gene. Germline V gene sequence: CDR1 SGHRS, CDR2 YFSETQ. Deletions cut 2 bases from V and 3 bases from J, with 2 bases between. The CDR3 runs 12 residues. CDR3 nucleotides: TGCGCCAGCAGCTTCGACACCGGGGAGCTGTTTTTT. Its protein is CASSFDTGELFF.

V and J are TRBV30 and TRBJ2-5; 13 bases align to TRBD2. This CDR3 comprises 16 residues. Germline V lookup: CDR1 GTSNPN, CDR2 SVGIG (reference sequence). V dropped 3 bases and J dropped 5; count of bases not matched to a gene: 9. The CDR3 DNA reads as TGTGCCTGGAGGGGACCCTCACTAGCGGGGGGGGAGACCCAGTACTTC. Protein: CAWRGPSLAGGETQYF.

This clone was detected only once. The chain joins TRBV2 to TRBJ2-7, with 9 bases lining up with TRBD1. Trimming took 4 bases from V and 3 from J; bases not matched to a gene: 10. The CDR3 covers 16 residues. CDR1 and CDR2 (germline): SNHLY, FYNNEI. CDR3 DNA sequence: TGTGCCAGCAGTGCCACAGGGGGCGTTACCCTCTACGAGCAGTACTTC. Translated: CASSATGGVTLYEQYF.

This clone was observed a handful of times. V is TRBV15 and J is TRBJ2-4, with TRBD2 matching over 7 bases. From germline, CDR1 is LNHNV and CDR2 YYDKDF (reference sequence). The CDR3 totals 17 residues. After removal of 0 bases from V and 1 base from J, the junction contained 6 bases not matched to a gene. The CDR3 loop is CATSRDLAGVAKNIQYF. Written as DNA, the CDR3 is TGTGCCACCAGCAGAGACCTCGCGGGAGTGGCCAAAAACATTCAGTACTTC. Using reference TRBV15 and TRBJ2-4 for the parts outside the CDR3, the full variable domain is DAMVIQNPRYQVTQFGKPVTLSCSQTLNHNVMYWYQQKSSQAPKLLFHYYDKDFNNEADTPDNFQSRRPNTSFCFLDIRSPGLGDTAMYLCATSRDLAGVAKNIQYFGAGTRLSVL.

In the case of this clone: The junction shows a germline mismatch at one end, possibly a read error. V is TRBV29-1 and J is TRBJ2-5; 11 nucleotides line up with TRBD2. Germline CDR1 and CDR2: SQVTM and ANQGSEA. The CDR3 has 12 amino acids. For the CDR3, the DNA is TGCAGCGTGCCGGGACTAGCGGACAAGGAGGACTTC. Amino acids: CSVPGLADKEDF.